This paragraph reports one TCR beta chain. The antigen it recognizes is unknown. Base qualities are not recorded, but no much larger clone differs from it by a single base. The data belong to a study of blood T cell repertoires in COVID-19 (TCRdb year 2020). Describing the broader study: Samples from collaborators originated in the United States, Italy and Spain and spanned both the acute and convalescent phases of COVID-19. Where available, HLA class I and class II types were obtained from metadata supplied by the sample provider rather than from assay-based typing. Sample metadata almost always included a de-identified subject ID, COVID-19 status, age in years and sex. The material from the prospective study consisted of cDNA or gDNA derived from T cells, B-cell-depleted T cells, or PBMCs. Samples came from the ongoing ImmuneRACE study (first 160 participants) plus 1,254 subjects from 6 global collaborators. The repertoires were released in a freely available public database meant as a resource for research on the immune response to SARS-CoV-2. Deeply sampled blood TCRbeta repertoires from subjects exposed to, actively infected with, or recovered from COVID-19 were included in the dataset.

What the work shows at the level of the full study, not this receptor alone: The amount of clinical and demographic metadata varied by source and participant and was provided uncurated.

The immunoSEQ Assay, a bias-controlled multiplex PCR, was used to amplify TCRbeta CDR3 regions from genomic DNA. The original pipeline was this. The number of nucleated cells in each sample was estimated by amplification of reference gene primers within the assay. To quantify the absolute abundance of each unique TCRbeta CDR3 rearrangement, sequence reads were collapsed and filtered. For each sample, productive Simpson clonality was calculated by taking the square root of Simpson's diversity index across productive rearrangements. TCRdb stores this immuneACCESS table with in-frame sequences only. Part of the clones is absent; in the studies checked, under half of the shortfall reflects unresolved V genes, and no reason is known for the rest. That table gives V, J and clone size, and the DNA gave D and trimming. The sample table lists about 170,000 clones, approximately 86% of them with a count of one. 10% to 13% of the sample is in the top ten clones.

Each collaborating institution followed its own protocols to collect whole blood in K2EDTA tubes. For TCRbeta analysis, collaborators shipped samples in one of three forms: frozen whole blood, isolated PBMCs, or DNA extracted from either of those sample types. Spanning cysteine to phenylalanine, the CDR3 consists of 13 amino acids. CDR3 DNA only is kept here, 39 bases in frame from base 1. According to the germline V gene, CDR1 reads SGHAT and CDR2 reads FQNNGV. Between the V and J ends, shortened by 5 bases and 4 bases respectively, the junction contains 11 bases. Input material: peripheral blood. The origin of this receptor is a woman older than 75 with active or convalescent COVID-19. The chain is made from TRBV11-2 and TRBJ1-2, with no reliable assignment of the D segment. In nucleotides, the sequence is TGTGCCAGCAGCCCCGTCCCGGGCTATGGCTACACCTTC. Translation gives CASSPVPGYGYTF.